The present entry profiles one T cell receptor beta chain with its context. This clone's antigen is unknown. No much larger clone exists at a distance of one base, and base qualities are not known. For CDR1 and CDR2, the germline V gene lists SGHTA and FQGTGA. The CDR3 numbers 14 residues from cysteine through phenylalanine. The CDR3 DNA has 42 bases and is translated from base 1. Trimming removed 3 bases from V and 0 bases from J, leaving 9 bases between the germline ends. Healthy HIV-negative adults with no recently reported acute infections or vaccinations were included as donors. Only Caucasian adults living in Nashville, Tennessee, USA were represented among the donors. Magnetic negative selection was used to enrich CD4+ T cells, after which naive cells were positively selected on CD45RA and the negative fraction became the memory subset. After blood collection by leukapheresis, PBMCs were isolated using Ficoll-Histopaque density gradient centrifugation and then cryopreserved in the vapor phase of liquid nitrogen. Analytical flow cytometry was used to check the purity and quantity of every magnetically sorted T cell population. From each sorted fraction, genomic DNA was isolated and quantified by UV absorbance on a Nanodrop 2000c.

Using the deep immunoSEQ assay, TCR CDR3 regions were amplified from genomic DNA by multiplex PCR. Genomic DNA extracted from each cell subset was distributed evenly over all wells of several immunoSEQ 96-well plates, and each plate served as one replicate. For sorted subsets, roughly 190 ng of genomic DNA, equivalent to 25,000 to 30,000 T cell genomes, went into each replicate PCR. The purified libraries were quantified using a Qubit 3.0 fluorometer, sized with a Bioanalyzer 2100, and then quantified again using the KAPA Library Quantification kit. Every immunoSEQ 96-well plate was sequenced on a separate single-read 150-cycle Illumina NextSeq 550 flow cell. For the original study's pipeline: Because the immunoSEQ output included only junctional sequences and no quality scores, the filtering could not be the same as the filtering used for full-length reads. To assign V/J genes and CDR3, sequences were annotated against IMGT germline references using PyIR, a Python wrapper for IgBLAST v1.9. Reads were filtered out if the reads had weak V/J assignments (E-value above 1e-6), no CDR3, stop codons, out-of-frame junctions, or ambiguous translated residues. V3J clonotypes were defined by identical inferred V gene, J gene, and CDR3 amino acid sequence. Percentage overlap between repertoires was calculated by dividing the number of shared unique clonotypes by the size of the smaller repertoire. Three approaches were used to assess repertoire richness: RTK rarefaction, the Chao1 estimator, and Recon v2.1 estimates of unobserved clonotypes. Generation probabilities for all TCRbeta clonotypes obtained by the gDNA method from four donors were computed using OLGA. TCRdb mirrors the immuneACCESS table, restricted to in-frame sequences. Some clones are absent from its copies; in checked studies, under half trace to an unresolved V gene, and the reason for the others is unknown. The DNA gave D and trimming, while V, J and clone size come from that table. The sample yields around 940,000 clones; more than 75% were counted once. The ten largest clones add up to approximately 1.5% of the sample.

The entry originates in a study of shared clonotypes between healthy human individuals (dated by TCRdb to about 2020). With respect to the entire study: The cohort included a few men and a couple of women between 18 and 49 years of age. For each donor, CD4 naive and CD4 memory were each run on three plates, CD8 naive on two plates, and CD8 memory on one plate. To estimate repertoire size and how much clonotypes are shared between individuals, the study performed deep sequencing of blood TCR repertoires from roughly five healthy adults. Libraries were prepared and TCR repertoires were sequenced by different laboratories using diverse techniques, in order to increase sequencing depth and limit assay-specific biases. Each donor's leukapheresis produced roughly between roughly 0.85 and 9.5 billion PBMCs. Results and caveats for the whole study, not just this receptor: The small number of donors limited the genetic and exposure-history diversity represented. Naive subsets generally had larger estimated clonotype richness than memory subsets did. When several donors were compared, the shared fraction of clonotypes was around 4.6% for naive CD4, over 3% for naive CD8, 2% to 2.5% for memory CD4, and 0.35% to 0.4% for memory CD8. Rarefaction of sorted-subset datasets indicated incomplete sequencing despite the large sequencing depth. Higher generation probabilities were observed for clonotypes shared by all four sorted-subset donors than for non-shared clonotypes. Pairwise subsampling led to the expectation that sequencing depth would affect the degree of clonotype sharing among donors. Only blood was sampled, and tissue TCR repertoires likely differ from those in blood.

What was sequenced was memory CD4+ T cells sorted from blood. The cell subset or site label corresponds to: CD45RA-negative fraction. The rearranged chain carries TRBV7-3 and TRBJ2-7; the D gene is not confidently resolved. This TCR came from a man aged 18 to 29 in good health. The DNA sequence is TGTGCCAGCAGCTTGCGGCAGAGCTCCTACGAGCAGTACTTC. This is translated as CASSLRQSSYEQYF.